This TCR beta chain is drawn from a study of shared clonotypes between healthy human individuals (dated by TCRdb to the early 2020s). Background on the whole study: Three men and a couple of women, aged 18 to 49 years, made up the cohort. Per donor, leukapheresis produced somewhere between about 0.8 and 9 billion PBMCs. To estimate repertoire size and how much clonotypes are shared between individuals, the study performed deep sequencing of blood TCR repertoires from roughly five healthy adults. Libraries were prepared and TCR repertoires were sequenced by different laboratories using diverse techniques, in order to increase sequencing depth and limit assay-specific biases. For each donor, three plates each were used for CD4 naive and CD4 memory, two plates were used for CD8 naive, and one plate was used for CD8 memory. Paper-wide results and their limitations: Even with the large sequencing depth, rarefaction of the sorted-subset datasets indicated that sequencing was incomplete. When a handful of donors were compared, the shared fraction of clonotypes was around 4.6% for naive CD4, about 4% for naive CD8, more than 2% for memory CD4, and less than 0.45% for memory CD8. Because the study included a small number of donors, the genetic and exposure-history diversity represented was limited. Sampling was restricted to blood, and TCR repertoires in tissue are likely to differ from TCR repertoires in blood. Larger estimated clonotype richness was generally found for naive subsets than for memory subsets. Pairwise subsampling led to the expectation that sequencing depth would affect the degree of clonotype sharing among donors. Clonotypes shared by all four sorted-subset donors showed higher generation probabilities than non-shared clonotypes.

Using the deep immunoSEQ assay, TCR CDR3 regions were amplified from genomic DNA by multiplex PCR. Extracted genomic DNA from each cell subset was spread evenly across all wells of several immunoSEQ 96-well plates, with each plate serving as a replicate. Each replicate PCR for sorted subsets received about 220 ng genomic DNA, equal to 30,000 or so T cell genomes. Purified libraries were measured with a Qubit 3.0 fluorometer, size-checked on a Bioanalyzer 2100, and measured again with the KAPA Library Quantification kit. A separate single-read 150-cycle Illumina NextSeq 550 flow cell was used to sequence each immunoSEQ 96-well plate. The study's own analysis went as follows. Because only junctional sequences without quality scores were contained in the immunoSEQ output, filtering matching that applied to full-length reads could not be performed. Sequences were annotated with PyIR, a Python wrapper for IgBLAST v1.9, using IMGT germline references to assign V/J genes and CDR3. Reads with weak V/J assignments (E-value above 1e-6), missing CDR3, stop codons, out-of-frame junctions, or ambiguous translated residues were removed. V3J clonotypes were defined as sequences sharing the same inferred V gene, J gene, and CDR3 amino acid sequence. The percentage overlap between two repertoires was calculated by dividing the number of shared unique clonotypes by the size of the smaller repertoire. Repertoire richness was assessed with RTK rarefaction, the Chao1 estimator, and Recon v2.1 estimates of unobserved clonotypes. Generation probabilities were computed with OLGA for all TCRbeta clonotypes obtained by the gDNA method from a few donors. Held by TCRdb, this immuneACCESS table contains in-frame sequences only and omits some clones. Under half of the omission traces to an unresolved V gene where checked; the cause of the rest is unknown. V and J calls and clone size are copied from that table; D and trimming were computed from the DNA. Within this sample are 850,000 to 1,200,000 clones, with around 76% of them counted one time only. Jointly, the top ten make up 1.4% of the sample.

Including the terminal cysteine and phenylalanine, the CDR3 comprises 14 residues. Only the CDR3 part of the read is kept: 42 bases, read in frame from the first base. Trimming takes 0 bases off V and 5 bases off J; junction bases not matched to a gene: 3. For CDR1 and CDR2, the germline V gene (reference sequence) lists SGHNT and YYREEE. This clone was seen only a few times. Its specific antigen is unknown. The sample holds no much larger clone one base away, and base qualities are not on file. Healthy HIV-negative adults with no recently reported acute infections or vaccinations were included as donors. Every donor was a Caucasian adult living in Nashville, Tennessee, USA. CD4+ T cells were enriched through magnetic negative selection, after which naive cells were positively selected on CD45RA and the remaining negative fraction served as the memory subset. Blood was collected by leukapheresis, and PBMCs were isolated by Ficoll-Histopaque density gradient centrifugation and then cryopreserved in liquid nitrogen vapor phase. Analytical flow cytometry was used to check the purity and quantity of each magnetically sorted T cell population. From each sorted fraction, genomic DNA was isolated and quantified by UV absorbance on a Nanodrop 2000c.

Sequenced: memory CD4+ T cells sorted from blood. Taken with the paper, the label for cell subset or site translates to: CD45RA-negative fraction. This chain joins TRBV5-4 to TRBJ2-5, and TRBD2 aligns with 8 junction nucleotides. This clonotype originated in a man aged 18-30 years in good health. This receptor carries the CDR3 CASSLGLARETQYF. The bases are TGTGCCAGCAGCTTGGGACTAGCGAGGGAGACCCAGTACTTC.